Shown below are 20 T cell receptor beta chains from a single sample sequenced in a study of cytomegalovirus exposure and HLA in healthy donors. The PCR had 60 Vbeta and 13 Jbeta primers. The assay was immunoSEQ multiplex PCR, and TCRdb's table has in-frame clones only and misses some. The sample has 100,000 to 150,000 clones; 81% are singletons. What was sequenced was PBMCs. The receptors come from a woman between 40 and 50 years old in good health and CMV-seropositive.

The rearrangement uses TRBV23-1 and TRBJ2-5; a possible D gene is TRBD1 (6 bases). TRBV23-1 is sorted into the ORF group, with uncertain function. With 0 bases removed from V and 4 bases from J, the gap between germline ends came to 9 bases. The CDR3 length is 14 residues. The CDR3 spells CASSQSVRGETQYF. The CDR3, as DNA: TGCGCCAGCAGTCAATCGGTCAGGGGAGAGACCCAGTACTTC.

The V and J genes are TRBV2 and TRBJ1-2; tentative D call: TRBD1 (6 bases). This CDR3 spans 16 amino acids. The V gene's germline CDR1 is SNHLY and CDR2 FYNNEI. V shed 6 bases and J shed 3 bases, with 20 bases lying between them. Here the CDR3 DNA reads TGTGCCAGCAGCCATAAACAGGGTTCCCCTCACTATGGCTACACCTTC. Translated, it gives CASSHKQGSPHYGYTF.

The V call is TRBV5-1, the J call TRBJ2-1, with a weak D call TRBD2 (6 bases). The CDR3 length is 13 residues. Germline V gives CDR1 SGHRS, CDR2 YFSETQ. V lost 6 bases to trimming and J lost 9 bases, with 16 bases between them. The CDR3 here is CASIKDAGSEQFF. CDR3 in DNA: TGCGCCAGCATAAAGGACGCCGGGAGTGAGCAGTTCTTC.

The chain is built from TRBV28 and TRBJ1-3, with D tentatively TRBD1 (5 bases). V lost 2 bases, J lost 2 bases, and 10 bases lay in between. Germline CDR1 and CDR2: MDHEN and SYDVKM. The CDR3 has 15 residues. The DNA for the CDR3 is TGTGCCAGCAGTTTAAGGGGTCTGCCTGGAAACACCATATATTTT. This sequence encodes CASSLRGLPGNTIYF.

The chain recombines TRBV28 with TRBJ2-3, with TRBD2 identical over 11 bases. Germline V gene data show CDR1 as MDHEN and CDR2 as SYDVKM. The junction had 16 bases not matched to a gene; V was cut back by 6 bases and J by 2 bases. This CDR3 contains 19 residues. The CDR3 nucleotides are TGTGCCAGCAGCCCCCCTGCTGCCGGACTAGCGGGCATCACAGATACGCAGTATTTT. It codes for CASSPPAAGLAGITDTQYF.

V gene TRBV6-6 combines with J gene TRBJ2-5; a weak D match, TRBD1 (6 bases). CDR3 length: 14 amino acids. CDR1 and CDR2 (germline): MNHNY, SVGAGI (reference sequence). Trimming took off 2 bases at V and 5 bases at J, with 12 bases between the two ends. CDR3 DNA sequence: TGTGCCAGCAGTTACGGACAGATGAGGGAGACCCAGTACTTC. Amino acid sequence: CASSYGQMRETQYF.

This chain links TRBV28 with TRBJ2-7; TRBD2 agrees at 8 bases. Germline trimming cut 6 bases from V and 3 bases from J; bases unmatched to any gene: 7. The CDR3 has 14 residues. Germline V CDR1 and CDR2: MDHEN, SYDVKM. The CDR3 DNA sequence: TGTGCCAGCAGCATAAATAGCGGGGTCTACGAGCAGTACTTC. The encoded protein is CASSINSGVYEQYF.

This clone was picked up a small number of times. The chain couples TRBV5-4 to TRBJ1-1; the match to TRBD1 covers 12 bases. Trimming cost V 3 bases and J 1 base; bases outside gene matches: 1. CDR1 and CDR2 (germline): SGHNT, YYREEE (reference sequence). This CDR3 is 15 amino acids long. As DNA, the CDR3 is TGTGCCAGCAGCTGGGGACAGGGGGCGAACACTGAAGCTTTCTTT. Amino acid sequence: CASSWGQGANTEAFF.

The chain uses TRBV28 and TRBJ2-2; 7 bases agree with TRBD1. The CDR3 totals 14 residues. Germline V CDR1 and CDR2: MDHEN, SYDVKM. With 8 bases clipped from V and 3 bases from J, the junction kept 6 bases outside the gene matches. The CDR3 is CASRGQLYTGELFF. Written as DNA, the CDR3 is TGTGCCAGCCGGGGACAGCTTTACACCGGGGAGCTGTTTTTT.

The rearrangement links TRBV9 to TRBJ2-2; no definite D call. The CDR3 sequence is 14 residues long. V shed 4 bases and J shed 3 bases, with 10 bases lying between them. Germline V CDR1 and CDR2: SGDLS, YYNGEE. CDR3 nucleotide sequence: TGTGCCAGCAGCCCCAGACACTACACCGGGGAGCTGTTTTTT. Protein: CASSPRHYTGELFF.

The gene calls are TRBV6-6 and TRBJ1-2; the D gene is possibly TRBD1 (5 bases). The V gene's germline CDR1 is MNHNY and CDR2 SVGAGI (reference sequence). Trimming pared 0 bases from V and 3 bases from J, leaving 14 bases between. CDR3 size: 16 residues. CDR3 DNA: TGTGCCAGCAGTTACTCGAGGGGAGGAACAGACTATGGCTACACCTTC. This codes for CASSYSRGGTDYGYTF.

The chain joins TRBV7-3 to TRBJ2-3; D is undetermined. V dropped 2 bases and J dropped 2 bases, with 8 bases sitting between them. Per germline, CDR1 SGHTA and CDR2 FQGTGA. The CDR3 totals 14 residues. The DNA of the CDR3 is TGTGCCAGCAGCTTAGCTGCGAACACAGATACGCAGTATTTT. It codes for CASSLAANTDTQYF. Together with reference TRBV7-3 and TRBJ2-3, the CDR3 gives the full variable domain: GAGVSQTPSNKVTEKGKYVELRCDPISGHTALYWYRQSLGQGPEFLIYFQGTGAADDSGLPNDRFFAVRPEGSVSTLKIQRTERGDSAVYLCASSLAANTDTQYFGPGTRLTVL.

J is TRBJ2-7 and V is TRBV9, with 9 bases identical to TRBD1. J lost 4 bases, V lost 1 base, and 3 bases had no gene match. Germline-derived CDR1 and CDR2 are SGDLS and YYNGEE. The CDR3 totals 14 residues. The CDR3 bases are TGTGCCAGCAGCGTAAGCGACAGGGGGTACGAGCAGTACTTC. It encodes CASSVSDRGYEQYF.

The rearrangement uses TRBV30 and TRBJ2-2; 7 nucleotides match TRBD2. CDR3 length equals 18 residues. Germline CDR1 reads GTSNPN; CDR2 reads SVGIG (reference sequence). The V gene end was trimmed by 0 bases and the J gene end by 3 bases; junction bases not matched to a gene: 13. This CDR3 is CAWSVNPGGWADTGELFF. DNA for the CDR3: TGTGCCTGGAGTGTAAACCCGGGGGGTTGGGCAGACACCGGGGAGCTGTTTTTT.

The chain has TRBV6-6 and TRBJ2-1; perhaps TRBD2 as D (6 bases). The length of the CDR3 is 15 residues. Germline V lookup: CDR1 MNHNY, CDR2 SVGAGI (reference sequence). V was shortened by 5 bases and J by 3 bases, with 14 bases between the two germline ends. The CDR3 DNA reads TGTGCCAGCAGTCAATCGGGAGTAAACTACAATGAGCAGTTCTTC. Translating it yields CASSQSGVNYNEQFF.

CDR3 loop: CASSPGLAGGSNEQFF. DNA of the CDR3: TGCGCCAGCAGTCCGGGACTAGCGGGAGGTTCTAATGAGCAGTTCTTC. The chain links TRBV5-1 to TRBJ2-1, with TRBD2 identical over 15 bases. The CDR3 totals 16 residues. Germline V gene lookup returns CDR1 SGHRS and CDR2 YFSETQ. The junction had 7 bases not matched to a gene; V was cut back by 5 bases and J by 7 bases.

The CDR3 DNA reads TGTGCCAGCAGCTTGGTGGGCATCGACTCTGGAAACACCATATATTTT. Translating it yields CASSLVGIDSGNTIYF. The V gene is TRBV5-5, the J gene TRBJ1-3; no firm D call. With 0 bases removed from V and 0 bases from J, the gap between germline ends came to 10 bases. The CDR3 length is 16 residues. Germline V CDR1 and CDR2: SGHKS, YYEKEE (reference sequence).

V and J are TRBV9 and TRBJ2-5; D not certain. The V and J ends lost 3 bases and 5 bases respectively, with 11 bases between them. Germline V gene lookup returns CDR1 SGDLS and CDR2 YYNGEE. The CDR3 runs 13 residues. CDR3 residues: CASSDARLETQYF. For the CDR3, the DNA is TGTGCCAGCAGCGACGCCCGGTTGGAGACCCAGTACTTC.

The rearrangement links TRBV6-5 to TRBJ2-5, with 8 bases lining up with TRBD2. Germline V gene data show CDR1 as MNHEY and CDR2 as SVGAGI. V trimming: 0 bases; J trimming: 4 bases; junction bases outside the gene matches: 1. This CDR3 contains 14 residues. The CDR3 coding sequence is TGTGCCAGCAGTTACTCCGGGACTAGAGAGACCCAGTACTTC. Translated, it gives CASSYSGTRETQYF.

V is TRBV28 and J is TRBJ1-2; D is possibly TRBD1 (6 bases). Trimming shortened V by 2 bases and J by 10 bases, and 20 bases separated the two germline ends. CDR3 length: 15 amino acids. The germline gives CDR1 MDHEN, CDR2 SYDVKM. CDR3 sequence reads: CASSLAVVRGFVYTF. The CDR3 coding sequence is TGTGCCAGCAGTTTAGCTGTTGTCAGGGGCTTTGTCTACACCTTC.